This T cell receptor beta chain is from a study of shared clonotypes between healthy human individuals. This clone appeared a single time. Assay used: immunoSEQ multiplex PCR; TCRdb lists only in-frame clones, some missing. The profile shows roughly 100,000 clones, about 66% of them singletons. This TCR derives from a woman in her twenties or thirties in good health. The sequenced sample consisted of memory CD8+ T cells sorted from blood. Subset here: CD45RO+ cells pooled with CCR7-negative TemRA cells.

CDR3 bases: TGTGCCAGCAGCCGGGACAGGGGGATCACTGAAGCTTTCTTT. This gives the protein CASSRDRGITEAFF. The rearrangement links TRBV14 to TRBJ1-1; TRBD1 aligns across 11 bases. The CDR3 runs to 14 residues. Per germline, CDR1 SGHDN and CDR2 FVKESK. Germline trimming cut 4 bases from V and 4 bases from J; bases unmatched to any gene: 2.